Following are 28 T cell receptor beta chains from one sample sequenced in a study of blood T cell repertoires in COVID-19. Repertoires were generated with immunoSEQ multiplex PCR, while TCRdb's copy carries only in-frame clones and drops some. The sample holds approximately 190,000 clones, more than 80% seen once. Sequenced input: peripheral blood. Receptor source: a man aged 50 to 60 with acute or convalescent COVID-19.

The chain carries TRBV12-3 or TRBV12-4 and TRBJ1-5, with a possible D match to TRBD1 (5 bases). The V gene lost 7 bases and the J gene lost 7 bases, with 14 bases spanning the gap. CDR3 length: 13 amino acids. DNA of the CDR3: TGTGCCAGCACCCCCGGGGGTGGACAGCCCCAGCATTTT. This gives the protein CASTPGGGQPQHF.

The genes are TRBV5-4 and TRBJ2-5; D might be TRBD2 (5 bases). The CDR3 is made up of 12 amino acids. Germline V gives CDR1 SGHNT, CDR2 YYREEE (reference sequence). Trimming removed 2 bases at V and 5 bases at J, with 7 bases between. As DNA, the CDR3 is TGTGCCAGCAGCTTCCAGCGGGAGACCCAGTACTTC. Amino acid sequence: CASSFQRETQYF.

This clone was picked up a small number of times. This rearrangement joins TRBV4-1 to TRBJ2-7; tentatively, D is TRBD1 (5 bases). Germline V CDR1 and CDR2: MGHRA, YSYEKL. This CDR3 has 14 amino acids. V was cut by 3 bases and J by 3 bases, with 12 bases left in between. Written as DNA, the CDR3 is TGCGCCAGCAGCCAGCGGCAGGGAATCTACGAGCAGTACTTC. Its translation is CASSQRQGIYEQYF.

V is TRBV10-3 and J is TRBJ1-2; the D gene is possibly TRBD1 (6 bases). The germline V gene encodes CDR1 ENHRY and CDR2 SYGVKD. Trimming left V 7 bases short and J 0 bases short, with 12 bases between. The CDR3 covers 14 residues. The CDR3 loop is CAITGGQPNYGYTF. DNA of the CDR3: TGTGCCATCACGGGAGGACAGCCTAACTATGGCTACACCTTC.

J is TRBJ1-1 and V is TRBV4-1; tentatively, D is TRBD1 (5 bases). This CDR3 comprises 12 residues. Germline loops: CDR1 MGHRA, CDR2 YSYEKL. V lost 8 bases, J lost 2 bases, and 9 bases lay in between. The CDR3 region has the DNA TGCGCCAGCGGCAGGGAAAACACTGAAGCTTTCTTT. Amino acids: CASGRENTEAFF.

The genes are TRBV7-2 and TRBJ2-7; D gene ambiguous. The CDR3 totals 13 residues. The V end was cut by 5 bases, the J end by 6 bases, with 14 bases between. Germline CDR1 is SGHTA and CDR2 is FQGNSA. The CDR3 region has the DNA TGTGCCAGCAGCCCCGAGAAGTGGTCCGAGCAGTACTTC. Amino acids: CASSPEKWSEQYF. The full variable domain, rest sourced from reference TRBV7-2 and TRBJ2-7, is GAGVSQSPSNKVTEKGKDVELRCDPISGHTALYWYRQSLGQGLEFLIYFQGNSAPDKSGLPSDRFSAERTGGSVSTLTIQRTQQEDSAVYLCASSPEKWSEQYFGPGTRLTVT.

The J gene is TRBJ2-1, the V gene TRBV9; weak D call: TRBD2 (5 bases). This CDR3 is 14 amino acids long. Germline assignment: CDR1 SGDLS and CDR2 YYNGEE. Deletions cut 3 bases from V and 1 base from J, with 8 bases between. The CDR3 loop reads CASSEGVSYNEQFF. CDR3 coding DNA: TGTGCCAGCAGCGAGGGAGTATCCTACAATGAGCAGTTCTTC.

The CDR3 bases are TGTGCCAGCAGCTTAGTAGGGACAGGGGACGGCTACACCTTC. Translation: CASSLVGTGDGYTF. The J gene is TRBJ1-2, the V gene TRBV11-2; 10 nucleotides match TRBD1. Germline values: CDR1 SGHAT, CDR2 FQNNGV. This CDR3 has 14 amino acids. Germline trimming cut 1 base from V and 8 bases from J; bases unmatched to any gene: 4.

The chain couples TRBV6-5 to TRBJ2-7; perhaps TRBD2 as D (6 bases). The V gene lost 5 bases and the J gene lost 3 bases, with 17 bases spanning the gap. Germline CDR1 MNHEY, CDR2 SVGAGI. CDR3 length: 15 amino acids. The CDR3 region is CASSNQPGAIYEQYF. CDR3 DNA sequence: TGTGCCAGCAGTAACCAACCGGGAGCCATCTACGAGCAGTACTTC.

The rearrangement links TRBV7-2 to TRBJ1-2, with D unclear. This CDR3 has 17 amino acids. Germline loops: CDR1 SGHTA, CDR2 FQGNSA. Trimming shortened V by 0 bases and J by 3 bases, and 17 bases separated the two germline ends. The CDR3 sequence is CASSLALLGRQDYGYTF. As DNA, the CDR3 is TGTGCCAGCAGCTTAGCCCTACTTGGGAGGCAGGACTATGGCTACACCTTC.

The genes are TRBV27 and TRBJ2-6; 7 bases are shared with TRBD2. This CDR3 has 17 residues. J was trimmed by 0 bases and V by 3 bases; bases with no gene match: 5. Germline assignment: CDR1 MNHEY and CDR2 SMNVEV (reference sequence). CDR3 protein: CASSFFWGGSGANVLTF. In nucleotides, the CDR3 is TGTGCCAGCAGTTTTTTCTGGGGGGGCTCTGGGGCCAACGTCCTGACTTTC.

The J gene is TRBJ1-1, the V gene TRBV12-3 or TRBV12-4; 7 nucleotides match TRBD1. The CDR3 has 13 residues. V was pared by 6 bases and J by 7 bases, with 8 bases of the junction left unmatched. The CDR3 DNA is TGTGCCAGCAGCCCAGGGGGTACGAGTGAAGCTTTCTTT. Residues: CASSPGGTSEAFF.

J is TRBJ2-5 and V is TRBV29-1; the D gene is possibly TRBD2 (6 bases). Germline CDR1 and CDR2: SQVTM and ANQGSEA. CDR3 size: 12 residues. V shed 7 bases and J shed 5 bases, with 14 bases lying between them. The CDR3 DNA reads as TGCAGCGCCGTACGGGGGTGGGAGACCCAGTACTTC. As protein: CSAVRGWETQYF.

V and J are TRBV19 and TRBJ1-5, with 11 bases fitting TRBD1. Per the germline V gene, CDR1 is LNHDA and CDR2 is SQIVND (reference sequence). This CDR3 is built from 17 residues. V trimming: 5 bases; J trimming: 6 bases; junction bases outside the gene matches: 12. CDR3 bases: TGTGCCAGTAGTCACCCCCCGGTTGGGACAGGGGGTCAGCCCCAGCATTTT. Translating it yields CASSHPPVGTGGQPQHF.

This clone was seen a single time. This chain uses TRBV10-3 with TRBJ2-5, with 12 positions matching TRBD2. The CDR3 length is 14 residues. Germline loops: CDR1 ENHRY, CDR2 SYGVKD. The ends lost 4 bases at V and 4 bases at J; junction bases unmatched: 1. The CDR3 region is CAISGGLAGETQYF. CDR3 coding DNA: TGTGCCATCAGTGGGGGACTAGCGGGAGAGACCCAGTACTTC.

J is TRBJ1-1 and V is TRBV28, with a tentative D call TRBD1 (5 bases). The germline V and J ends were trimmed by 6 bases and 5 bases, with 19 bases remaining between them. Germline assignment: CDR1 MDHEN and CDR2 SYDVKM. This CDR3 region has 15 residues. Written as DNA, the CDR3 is TGTGCCAGCAGATCCCAGGGAGGGCTGAGTACTGAAGCTTTCTTT. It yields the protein CASRSQGGLSTEAFF.

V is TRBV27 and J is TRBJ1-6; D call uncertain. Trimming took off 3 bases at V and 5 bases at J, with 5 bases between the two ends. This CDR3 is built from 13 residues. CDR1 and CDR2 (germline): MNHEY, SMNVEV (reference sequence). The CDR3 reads CASSLIDNSPLHF. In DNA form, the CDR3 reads TGTGCCAGCAGTTTGATAGATAATTCACCCCTCCACTTT.

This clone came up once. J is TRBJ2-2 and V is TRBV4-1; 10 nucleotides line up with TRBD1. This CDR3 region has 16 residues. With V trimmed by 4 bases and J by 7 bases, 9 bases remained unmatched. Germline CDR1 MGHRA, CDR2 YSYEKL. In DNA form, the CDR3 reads TGCGCCAGCAGCCCGGGACAGGGGAGGAATGGCGGGGAGCTGTTTTTT. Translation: CASSPGQGRNGGELFF.

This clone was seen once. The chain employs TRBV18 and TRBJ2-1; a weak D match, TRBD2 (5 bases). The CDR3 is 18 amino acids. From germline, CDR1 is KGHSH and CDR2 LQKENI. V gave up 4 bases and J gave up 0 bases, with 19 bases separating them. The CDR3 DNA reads TGTGCCAGCTCACAAGGCTCGGGTCCAGCGGCCTCCTACAATGAGCAGTTCTTC. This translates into CASSQGSGPAASYNEQFF.

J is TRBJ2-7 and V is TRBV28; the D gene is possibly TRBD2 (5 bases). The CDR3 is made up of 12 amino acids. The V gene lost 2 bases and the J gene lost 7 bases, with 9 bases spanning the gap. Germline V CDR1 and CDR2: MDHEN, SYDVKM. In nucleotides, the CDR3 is TGTGCCAGCAGTTTAGTATCGGGGGAGCAGTACTTC. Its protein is CASSLVSGEQYF.

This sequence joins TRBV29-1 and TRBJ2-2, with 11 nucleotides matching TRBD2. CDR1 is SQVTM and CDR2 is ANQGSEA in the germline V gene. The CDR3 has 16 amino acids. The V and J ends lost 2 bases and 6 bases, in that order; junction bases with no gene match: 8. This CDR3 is CSVETSGRGIAGELFF. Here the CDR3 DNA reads TGCAGCGTTGAAACTAGCGGGAGAGGAATCGCCGGGGAGCTGTTTTTT.

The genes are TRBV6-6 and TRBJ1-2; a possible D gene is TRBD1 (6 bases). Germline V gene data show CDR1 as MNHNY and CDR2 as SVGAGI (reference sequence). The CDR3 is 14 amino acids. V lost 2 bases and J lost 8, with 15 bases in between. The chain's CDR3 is CASSYGSDRRGYTF. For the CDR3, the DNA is TGTGCCAGCAGTTACGGATCTGACAGGCGGGGCTACACCTTC.

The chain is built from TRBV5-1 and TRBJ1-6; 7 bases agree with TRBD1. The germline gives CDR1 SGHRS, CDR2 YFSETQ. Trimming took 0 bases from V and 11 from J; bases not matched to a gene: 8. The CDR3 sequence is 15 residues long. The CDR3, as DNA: TGCGCCAGCAGCTTGGTTACCGGGACAGCTACACCCCTCCACTTT. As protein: CASSLVTGTATPLHF.

Here the CDR3 DNA reads TGTGCCAGCTCCCCGACTAGCGGGGGAGATACGCAGTATTTT. Amino acids: CASSPTSGGDTQYF. The chain has TRBV18 and TRBJ2-3, with 12 nucleotides matching TRBD2. CDR1 KGHSH and CDR2 LQKENI come from the germline V gene. The CDR3 runs 14 residues. V lost 6 bases and J lost 5; bases outside the gene matches: 3.

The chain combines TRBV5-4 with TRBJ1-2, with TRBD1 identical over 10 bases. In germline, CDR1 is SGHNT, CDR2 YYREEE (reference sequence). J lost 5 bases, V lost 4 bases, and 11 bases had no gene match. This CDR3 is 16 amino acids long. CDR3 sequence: CASSQRQGAMLYGYTF. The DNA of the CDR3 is TGTGCCAGCAGCCAACGACAGGGGGCTATGCTTTATGGCTACACCTTC.

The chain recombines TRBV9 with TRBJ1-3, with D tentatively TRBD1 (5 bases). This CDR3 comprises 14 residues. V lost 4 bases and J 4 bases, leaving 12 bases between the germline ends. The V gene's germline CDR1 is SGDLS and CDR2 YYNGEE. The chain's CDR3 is CASSYPQEGNTIYF. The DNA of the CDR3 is TGTGCCAGCAGCTACCCACAGGAAGGAAACACCATATATTTT.

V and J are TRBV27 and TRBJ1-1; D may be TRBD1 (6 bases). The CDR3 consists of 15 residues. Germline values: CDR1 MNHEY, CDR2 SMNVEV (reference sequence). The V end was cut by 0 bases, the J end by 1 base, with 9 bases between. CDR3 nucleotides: TGTGCCAGCAGTTTATCTCCCAGGGGGAACACTGAAGCTTTCTTT. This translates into CASSLSPRGNTEAFF.

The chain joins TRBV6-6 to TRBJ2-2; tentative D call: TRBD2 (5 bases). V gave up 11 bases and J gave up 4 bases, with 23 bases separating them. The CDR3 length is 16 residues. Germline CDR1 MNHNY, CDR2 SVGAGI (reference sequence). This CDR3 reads CAARGNLQSGTGELFF. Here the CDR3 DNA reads TGTGCCGCACGGGGAAACCTCCAGTCGGGCACCGGGGAGCTGTTTTTT.